These T cell receptor beta chains were read from a single sample in a study of cytomegalovirus exposure and HLA in healthy donors. Repertoires were generated with immunoSEQ multiplex PCR, while TCRdb's copy carries only in-frame clones and drops some. The sample lists approximately 99,000 clones, about 94% occurring once. Input material: PBMCs. The receptors come from a woman under 30 in good health and CMV-seronegative. CDR3s include the opening cysteine and the closing phenylalanine or tryptophan. The D gene is left open where the match is weak. Expanded clones are given a class, and other clones once, few, many or no size at all.

length	V	size	J	D	CDR3	DNA
14	TRBV7-9	-	TRBJ2-7	-	CASSLDWANYEQYF	TGTGCCAGCAGCTTAGATTGGGCCAACTACGAGCAGTACTTC
12	TRBV6-6	-	TRBJ2-7	TRBD1	CASRKTGGEQYF	TGTGCCAGCAGAAAGACAGGGGGCGAGCAGTACTTC
15	TRBV2	-	TRBJ2-7	-	CASSERSGGGYEQYF	TGTGCCAGCAGTGAAAGGTCTGGAGGTGGCTACGAGCAGTACTTC
15	TRBV5-1	-	TRBJ2-7	-	CASSLSNRGSYEQYF	TGCGCCAGCAGCTTGTCGAACCGGGGCTCCTACGAGCAGTACTTC
16	TRBV15	once	TRBJ2-2	TRBD1	CATSREKTGHTGELFF	TGTGCCACCAGCAGAGAGAAGACAGGGCACACCGGGGAGCTGTTTTTT
15	TRBV5-1	-	TRBJ2-5	-	CASSLEAGWGETQYF	TGCGCCAGCAGCTTGGAGGCGGGGTGGGGAGAGACCCAGTACTTC
16	TRBV5-4	-	TRBJ2-3	TRBD2	CASSIRIGGGGGTQYF	TGTGCCAGCAGCATCCGGATCGGCGGGGGGGGTGGTACGCAGTATTTT
13	TRBV5-4	-	TRBJ1-2	-	CASSRDFLYGYTF	TGTGCCAGCAGCCGGGATTTCCTCTATGGCTACACCTTC
17	TRBV4-1	once	TRBJ2-1	TRBD2	CASSLNPRGGSRHEQFF	TGCGCCAGCAGCTTGAACCCGCGGGGGGGCAGCAGGCATGAGCAGTTCTTC
15	TRBV7-9	-	TRBJ1-4	TRBD1	CASSSTGTTNEKLFF	TGTGCCAGCAGCTCGACAGGGACTACTAATGAAAAACTGTTTTTT
15	TRBV6-1	-	TRBJ2-5	TRBD2	CASSPHVAGQETQYF	TGTGCCAGCAGCCCTCACGTAGCGGGTCAAGAGACCCAGTACTTC
15	TRBV18	-	TRBJ2-7	-	CASSLGQLNTYEQYF	TGTGCCAGCTCACTAGGACAGTTAAATACCTACGAGCAGTACTTC
14	TRBV6-5	-	TRBJ1-2	-	CASSYSPGYYGYTF	TGTGCCAGCAGTTACTCTCCGGGGTACTATGGCTACACCTTC